This TCR beta chain is drawn from a study of blood T cells in healthy people across ages. The study recruited healthy Caucasian donors from Russia who were aged roughly 6 to 90. A minimum of 7 million PBMCs was isolated per sample. To note about this clonotype: Its antigen is as yet unknown.

Germline V gene lookup returns CDR1 SEHNR and CDR2 FQNEAQ (reference sequence). The CDR3 extends over 13 amino acids. V was clipped by 2 bases and J by 12 bases, with 17 bases between them. Overall study results and limits: PBMCs that were unsorted prevented a conclusive naive versus antigen-experienced comparison. Comparison with aged donors showed that long-lived donors had more naive CD4+ cells and higher diversity.

Then a second PCR, running roughly 6 to 11 cycles, was carried out with a sample-barcoded 5' primer and a J-beta primer mix. TCRdb reanalysed the 5' RACE reads using MiXCR and keeps one entry per CDR3 protein. The sample has about 830,000 distinct CDR3 sequences, about three fifths seen once. The sequenced material came from blood. The rearrangement uses TRBV7-9 and TRBJ2-7; D perhaps matches TRBD1 (6 bases). This TCR came from a young man in good health. In DNA form, the CDR3 reads TGTGCCAGCAGCTTAATACAGGGTCTACGTCGGTACTTC. It is translated as CASSLIQGLRRYF.